This T cell receptor (beta chain) emerged from a study of T cell responses to AZD1222 COVID-19 vaccine. Assay used: immunoSEQ multiplex PCR; TCRdb lists only in-frame clones, some missing. Of 170,000 or so clones in the sample, roughly nine tenths were seen once. This CDR3 has 17 residues. V trimming: 3 bases; J trimming: 8 bases; junction bases outside the gene matches: 11. The V gene's germline CDR1 is KGHSH and CDR2 LQKENI. Sequences were derived from peripheral blood, sampled on day 0 of AZD1222 vaccination. The chain carries TRBV18 and TRBJ2-1; 12 bases fit TRBD2. This TCR came from an adult in good health. The CDR3 DNA is TGTGCCAGCTCACCCAGCGAGACTAGCGGGGGCATCGATGAGCAGTTCTTC. Protein: CASSPSETSGGIDEQFF. The whole variable domain, remainder taken from reference TRBV18 and TRBJ2-1, is NAGVMQNPRHLVRRRGQEARLRCSPMKGHSHVYWYRQLPEEGLKFMVYLQKENIIDESGMPKERFSAEFPKEGPSILRIQQVVRGDSAAYFCASSPSETSGGIDEQFFGPGTRLTVL.